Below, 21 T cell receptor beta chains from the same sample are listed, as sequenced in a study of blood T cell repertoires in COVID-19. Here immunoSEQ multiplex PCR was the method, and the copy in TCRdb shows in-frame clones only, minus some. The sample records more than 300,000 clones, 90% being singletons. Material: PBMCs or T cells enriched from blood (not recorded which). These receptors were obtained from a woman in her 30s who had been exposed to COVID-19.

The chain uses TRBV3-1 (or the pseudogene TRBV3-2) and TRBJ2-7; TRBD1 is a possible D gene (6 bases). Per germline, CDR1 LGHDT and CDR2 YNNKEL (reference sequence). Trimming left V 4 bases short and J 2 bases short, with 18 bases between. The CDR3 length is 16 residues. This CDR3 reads CASSPTNRARPYEQYF. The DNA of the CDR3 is TGTGCCAGCAGCCCCACCAACAGGGCGAGACCCTACGAGCAGTACTTC.

The CDR3 loop is CASSLVGASNTEAFF. CDR3 sequence (DNA): TGTGCCAGCAGCTTAGTGGGGGCCTCGAACACTGAAGCTTTCTTT. The rearrangement joins TRBV7-2 to TRBJ1-1; a possible D gene is TRBD1 (6 bases). Trimming left V 1 base short and J 1 base short, with 10 bases between. The CDR3 is 15 amino acids. Germline CDR1 is SGHTA and CDR2 is FQGNSA. The full variable domain, in which reference TRBV7-2 and TRBJ1-1 provide the parts outside the CDR3, is GAGVSQSPSNKVTEKGKDVELRCDPISGHTALYWYRQSLGQGLEFLIYFQGNSAPDKSGLPSDRFSAERTGGSVSTLTIQRTQQEDSAVYLCASSLVGASNTEAFFGQGTRLTVV.

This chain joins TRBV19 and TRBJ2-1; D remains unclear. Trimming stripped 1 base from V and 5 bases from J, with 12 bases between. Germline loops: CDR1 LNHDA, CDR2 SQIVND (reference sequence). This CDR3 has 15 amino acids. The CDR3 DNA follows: TGTGCCAGTAGTATAGTTGGAGCCCCAGACAATGAGCAGTTCTTC. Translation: CASSIVGAPDNEQFF. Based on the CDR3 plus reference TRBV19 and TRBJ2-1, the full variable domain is DGGITQSPKYLFRKEGQNVTLSCEQNLNHDAMYWYRQDPGQGLRLIYYSQIVNDFQKGDIAEGYSVSREKKESFPLTVTSAQKNPTAFYLCASSIVGAPDNEQFFGPGTRLTVL.

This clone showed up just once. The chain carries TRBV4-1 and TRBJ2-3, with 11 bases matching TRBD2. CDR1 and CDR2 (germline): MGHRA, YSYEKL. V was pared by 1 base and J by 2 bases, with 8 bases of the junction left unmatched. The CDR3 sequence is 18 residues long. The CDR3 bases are TGCGCCAGCAGCCAAGCCAGACTAGCGGGACTTTACACAGATACGCAGTATTTT. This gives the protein CASSQARLAGLYTDTQYF.

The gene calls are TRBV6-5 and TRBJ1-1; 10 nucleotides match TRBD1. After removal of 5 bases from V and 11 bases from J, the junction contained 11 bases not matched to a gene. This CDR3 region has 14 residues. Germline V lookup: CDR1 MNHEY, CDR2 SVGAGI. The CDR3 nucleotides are TGTGCCAGCAGTCGTAAGCCCGGGACAGGGGATGCTTTCTTT. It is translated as CASSRKPGTGDAFF.

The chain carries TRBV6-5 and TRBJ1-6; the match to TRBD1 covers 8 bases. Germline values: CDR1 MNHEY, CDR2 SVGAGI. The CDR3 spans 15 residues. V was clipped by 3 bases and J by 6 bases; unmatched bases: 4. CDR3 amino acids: CASSYEQGANSPLHF. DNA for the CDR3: TGTGCCAGCAGTTATGAGCAGGGGGCTAATTCACCCCTCCACTTT.

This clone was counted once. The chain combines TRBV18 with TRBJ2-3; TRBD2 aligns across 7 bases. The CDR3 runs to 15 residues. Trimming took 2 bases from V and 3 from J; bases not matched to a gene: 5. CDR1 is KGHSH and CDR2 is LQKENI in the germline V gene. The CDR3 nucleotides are TGTGCCAGCTCACCAGGAGGGAGGGTAACAGATACGCAGTATTTT. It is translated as CASSPGGRVTDTQYF. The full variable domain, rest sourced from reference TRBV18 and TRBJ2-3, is NAGVMQNPRHLVRRRGQEARLRCSPMKGHSHVYWYRQLPEEGLKFMVYLQKENIIDESGMPKERFSAEFPKEGPSILRIQQVVRGDSAAYFCASSPGGRVTDTQYFGPGTRLTVL.

CDR3 in DNA: TGCGCCAGCAGCTTTGGCGTGCGGGGGGCCACAGATACGCAGTATTTT. Translating it yields CASSFGVRGATDTQYF. V usage is TRBV5-1 and J usage is TRBJ2-3; TRBD2 agrees at 8 bases. The CDR3 contains 16 residues. Trimming removed 2 bases from V and 2 bases from J; junction bases left unmatched: 7. Germline assignment: CDR1 SGHRS and CDR2 YFSETQ. Supplemented by reference TRBV5-1 and TRBJ2-3, the full variable domain reads KAGVTQTPRYLIKTRGQQVTLSCSPISGHRSVSWYQQTPGQGLQFLFEYFSETQRNKGNFPGRFSGRQFSNSRSEMNVSTLELGDSALYLCASSFGVRGATDTQYFGPGTRLTVL.

The CDR3 protein is CASSPPTTRGADTQYF. The CDR3 DNA reads TGTGCCAGCTCACCACCGACGACTCGAGGAGCAGATACGCAGTATTTT. The chain carries TRBV18 and TRBJ2-3; no reliable D call. This CDR3 contains 16 residues. Germline V gives CDR1 KGHSH, CDR2 LQKENI. Trimming pared 0 bases from V and 4 bases from J, leaving 14 bases between.

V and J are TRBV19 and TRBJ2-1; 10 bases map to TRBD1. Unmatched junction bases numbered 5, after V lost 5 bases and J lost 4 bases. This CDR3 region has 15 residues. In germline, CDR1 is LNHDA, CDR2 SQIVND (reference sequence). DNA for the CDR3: TGTGCCAGTAGTCCGGGACAGGGGACTTACAATGAGCAGTTCTTC. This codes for CASSPGQGTYNEQFF.

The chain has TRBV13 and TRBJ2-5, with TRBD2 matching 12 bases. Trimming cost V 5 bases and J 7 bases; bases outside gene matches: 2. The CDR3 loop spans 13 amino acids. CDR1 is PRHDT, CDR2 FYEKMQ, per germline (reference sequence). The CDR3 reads CASSRLAGATQYF. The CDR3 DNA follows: TGTGCCAGCAGCCGACTAGCGGGGGCGACCCAGTACTTC.

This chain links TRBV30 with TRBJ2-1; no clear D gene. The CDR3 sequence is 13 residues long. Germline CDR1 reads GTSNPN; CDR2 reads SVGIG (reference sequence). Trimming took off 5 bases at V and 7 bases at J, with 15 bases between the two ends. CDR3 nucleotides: TGTGCCTGGCTCGGAGACGGGTGGAATGAGCAGTTCTTC. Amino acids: CAWLGDGWNEQFF.

The chain's CDR3 is CASSSTLAGGQETQYF. DNA of the CDR3: TGTGCCAGCAGCTCGACGCTAGCGGGGGGACAAGAGACCCAGTACTTC. This chain joins TRBV7-2 and TRBJ2-5, with 11 bases identical to TRBD2. The CDR3 is 16 amino acids. Germline V gene sequence: CDR1 SGHTA, CDR2 FQGNSA. Germline trimming cut 4 bases from V and 2 bases from J; bases unmatched to any gene: 6.

The CDR3 nucleotides are TGTGCCAGCAGCTTATACCGGGACACCATATATTTT. Translation: CASSLYRDTIYF. J is TRBJ1-3 and V is TRBV7-9; D call uncertain. Germline CDR1 reads SEHNR; CDR2 reads FQNEAQ (reference sequence). The CDR3 is made up of 12 amino acids. V lost 2 bases to trimming and J lost 8 bases, with 7 bases between them. The variable domain in full, completed from reference TRBV7-9 and TRBJ1-3, reads DTGVSQNPRHKITKRGQNVTFRCDPISEHNRLYWYRQTLGQGPEFLTYFQNEAQLEKSRLLSDRFSAERPKGSFSTLEIQRTEQGDSAMYLCASSLYRDTIYFGEGSWLTVV.

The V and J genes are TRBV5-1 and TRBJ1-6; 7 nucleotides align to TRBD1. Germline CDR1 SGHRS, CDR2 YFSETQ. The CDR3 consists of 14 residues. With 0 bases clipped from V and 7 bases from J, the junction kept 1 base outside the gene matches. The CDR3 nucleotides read TGCGCCAGCAGCTTGGAAGGGGGCAATTCACCCCTCCACTTT. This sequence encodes CASSLEGGNSPLHF. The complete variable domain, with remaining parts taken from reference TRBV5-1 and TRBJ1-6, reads KAGVTQTPRYLIKTRGQQVTLSCSPISGHRSVSWYQQTPGQGLQFLFEYFSETQRNKGNFPGRFSGRQFSNSRSEMNVSTLELGDSALYLCASSLEGGNSPLHFGNGTRLTVT.

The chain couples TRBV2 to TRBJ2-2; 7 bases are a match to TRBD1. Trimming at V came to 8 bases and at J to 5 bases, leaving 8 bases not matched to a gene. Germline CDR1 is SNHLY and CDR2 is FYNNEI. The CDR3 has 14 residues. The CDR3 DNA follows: TGTGCCAGCTTCGACAGGGAAGGGACCGGGGAGCTGTTTTTT. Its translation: CASFDREGTGELFF.

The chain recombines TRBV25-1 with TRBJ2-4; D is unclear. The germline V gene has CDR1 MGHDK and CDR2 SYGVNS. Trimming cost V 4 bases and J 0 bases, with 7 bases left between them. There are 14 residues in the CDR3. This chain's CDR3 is CASSAAGAKNIQYF. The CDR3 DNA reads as TGTGCCAGCAGTGCCGCCGGAGCCAAAAACATTCAGTACTTC. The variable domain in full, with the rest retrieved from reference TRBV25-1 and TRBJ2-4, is EADIYQTPRYLVIGTGKKITLECSQTMGHDKMYWYQQDPGMELHLIHYSYGVNSTEKGDLSSESTVSRIRTEHFPLTLESARPSHTSQYLCASSAAGAKNIQYFGAGTRLSVL.

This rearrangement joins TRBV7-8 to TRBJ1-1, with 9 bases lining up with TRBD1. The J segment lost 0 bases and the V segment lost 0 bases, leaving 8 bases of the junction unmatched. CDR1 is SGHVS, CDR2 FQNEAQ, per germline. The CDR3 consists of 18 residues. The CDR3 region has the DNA TGTGCCAGCAGCTTAGCGCTGGGACAGGGTACCATGAACACTGAAGCTTTCTTT. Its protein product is CASSLALGQGTMNTEAFF.

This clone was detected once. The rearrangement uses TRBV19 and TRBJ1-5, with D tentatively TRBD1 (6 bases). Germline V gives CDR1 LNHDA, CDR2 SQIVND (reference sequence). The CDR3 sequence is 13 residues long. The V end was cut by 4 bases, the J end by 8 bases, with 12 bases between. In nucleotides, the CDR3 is TGTGCCAGTAGTACCACAGGGTCGGAGCCCCAGCATTTT. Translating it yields CASSTTGSEPQHF. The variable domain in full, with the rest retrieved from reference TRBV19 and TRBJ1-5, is DGGITQSPKYLFRKEGQNVTLSCEQNLNHDAMYWYRQDPGQGLRLIYYSQIVNDFQKGDIAEGYSVSREKKESFPLTVTSAQKNPTAFYLCASSTTGSEPQHFGDGTRLSIL.

CDR3 nucleotide sequence: TGTGCCAGCAGTTACCCCAGGTATAGCAATCAGCCCCAGCATTTT. Translated: CASSYPRYSNQPQHF. The chain recombines TRBV6-2 or TRBV6-3 with TRBJ1-5, with D hard to call. V lost 2 bases to trimming and J lost 0 bases, with 8 bases between them. Germline CDR1 reads MNHEY; CDR2 reads SVGEGT. This CDR3 has 15 residues.

The CDR3 protein is CASSRGTVADVYGYTF. CDR3 in DNA: TGTGCCAGCAGCCGAGGGACAGTTGCTGACGTTTATGGCTACACCTTC. The gene calls are TRBV7-8 and TRBJ1-2, with 7 nucleotides matching TRBD1. The CDR3 contains 16 residues. Germline loops: CDR1 SGHVS, CDR2 FQNEAQ. The trim removed 5 bases at V and 5 bases at J, leaving 14 bases unmatched.